The rows below give T cell receptor beta chains drawn from one sample of a study of regulatory T cells in long-lasting Graves disease. A single record per CDR3 protein comes from TCRdb applying MiXCR to the multiplex PCR reads. The data show 200,000 to 250,000 distinct CDR3 sequences, about 18% seen once. The sample was peripheral blood mononuclear cells (PBMCs), taken at new diagnosis, from a patient treated with antithyroid drugs. The source of these receptors is a female donor with Graves disease. The CDR3 runs from the conserved cysteine through the conserved F or W. A D gene is named only where the DNA matches it firmly. The listing skips clone size in some rows; elsewhere it reads once, few, many or a size class.

J	size	V	D	CDR3	DNA
TRBJ2-7	many	TRBV28	TRBD2	CASSAIQGRLAGEKPYEQYF	TGTGCCAGCAGTGCAATACAGGGAAGGCTAGCGGGAGAAAAACCCTACGAGCAGTACTTC
TRBJ2-7	few	TRBV10-3	TRBD2	CAISDSGTECEQYF	TGTGCCATCAGTGATAGCGGGACCGAATGCGAGCAGTACTTC
TRBJ2-5	few	TRBV7-6	NA	CASSLGSSQETQYF	TGTGCCAGCAGCTTAGGATCTAGCCAAGAGACCCAGTACTTC
TRBJ2-2	many	TRBV11-3	NA	CASSSSRVSGELFF	TGTGCCAGCAGCTCGTCCCGGGTCTCCGGGGAGCTGTTTTTT
TRBJ1-6	few	TRBV20-1	NA	CSARGRTGDNSPLHF	TGCAGTGCTAGAGGAAGGACGGGGGATAATTCACCCCTCCACTTT
TRBJ2-3	many	TRBV10-2	NA	CASSESMDTQYF	TGCGCCAGCAGTGAGTCGATGGATACGCAGTATTTT
TRBJ2-1	many	TRBV9	NA	CASSVVTGASYNEQFF	TGTGCCAGCAGCGTAGTGACAGGTGCCTCCTACAATGAGCAGTTCTTC
TRBJ1-2	few	TRBV6-1	TRBD1	CASSITSGTVLYGYTF	TGTGCCAGCAGTATCACCTCCGGGACAGTGCTCTATGGCTACACCTTC
TRBJ2-5	many	TRBV4-3	TRBD2	CASSQDGASGSRETQYF	TGCGCCAGCAGCCAAGATGGTGCTAGCGGGAGTCGAGAGACCCAGTACTTC
TRBJ1-2	many	TRBV5-1	TRBD1	CASSFPGQTNYGYTF	TGCGCCAGCAGCTTCCCGGGACAGACGAACTATGGCTACACCTTC
TRBJ2-3	many	TRBV14	NA	CASSQGYGTSTDTQYF	TGTGCCAGCAGCCAAGGGTACGGGACTAGCACAGATACGCAGTATTTT
TRBJ2-3	few	TRBV9	TRBD2	CASSVEGTSGRSTDTQYF	TGTGCCAGCAGCGTAGAGGGGACTAGCGGGAGGTCCACAGATACGCAGTATTTT
TRBJ1-5	NA	TRBV10-3	NA	CAISGTENQPQHF	TGTGCCATCAGTGGGACAGAGAATCAGCCCCAGCATTTT
TRBJ1-6	many	TRBV2	NA	CASRAGSSYNSPLHF	TGTGCCAGCAGAGCCGGAAGCTCCTATAATTCACCCCTCCACTTT
TRBJ2-7	NA	TRBV3-1	TRBD2	CASSQTPGLAGEQYF	TGTGCCAGCAGCCAAACCCCGGGACTAGCGGGAGAGCAGTACTTC
TRBJ1-2	many	TRBV6-5	TRBD1	CASSYWQGGHGYTF	TGTGCCAGCAGTTACTGGCAGGGGGGGCATGGCTACACCTTC
TRBJ2-5	many	TRBV5-1	TRBD2	CASSLGFGREGRETQYF	TGTGCCAGCAGCTTAGGGTTCGGGCGGGAGGGTCGCGAGACCCAGTACTTC
TRBJ2-1	many	TRBV20-1	TRBD2	CSAPSPLAELNNEQFF	TGCAGTGCCCCCTCCCCCCTAGCGGAACTAAACAATGAGCAGTTCTTC
TRBJ2-6	many	TRBV18	TRBD1	CASSQTGDRGANVLTF	TGTGCCAGCTCTCAGACAGGGGACCGTGGGGCCAACGTCCTGACTTTC
TRBJ2-5	many	TRBV24-1	TRBD1	CATSDSGQAGGETQYF	TGTGCCACCAGTGATTCAGGACAGGCCGGTGGGGAGACCCAGTACTTC
TRBJ2-3	many	TRBV7-9	NA	CASSLGRGLYTDTQYF	TGTGCCAGCAGCTTAGGCAGGGGCCTCTACACAGATACGCAGTATTTT
TRBJ1-2	many	TRBV19	TRBD1	CASSITGGYYGYTF	TGTGCCAGTAGTATTACAGGGGGCTACTATGGCTACACCTTC
TRBJ1-1	many	TRBV11-2	NA	CASSLFRGPTEAFF	TGTGCCAGCAGCTTATTCCGGGGGCCAACTGAAGCTTTCTTT
TRBJ1-4	many	TRBV11-2	NA	CASTATGFTEKLFF	TGTGCCAGCACCGCCACAGGGTTTACAGAAAAACTGTTTTTT
TRBJ2-1	NA	TRBV19	TRBD2	CASSSLAGNEQFF	TGTGCCAGTAGTAGTCTAGCGGGGAATGAGCAGTTCTTC
TRBJ2-7	many	TRBV6-1	NA	CASTSTSREQYF	TGTGCCAGCACTTCCACTAGTAGAGAGCAGTACTTC
TRBJ2-1	few	TRBV9	NA	CASSVEGGGIFYNEQFF	TGTGCCAGCAGCGTAGAAGGGGGCGGGATATTCTACAATGAGCAGTTCTTC
TRBJ2-3	few	TRBV20-1	TRBD2	CSARWSGGRAGTQYF	TGCAGTGCTAGATGGTCTGGCGGGAGGGCTGGTACGCAGTATTTT
TRBJ1-2	few	TRBV4-1	NA	CASSQEQASYGYTF	TGCGCCAGCAGCCAAGAGCAAGCCTCCTATGGCTACACCTTC
TRBJ2-1	NA	TRBV12-3/TRBV12-4	TRBD2	CASSKQGLANNEQFF	TGTGCCAGCAGTAAACAGGGACTAGCCAACAATGAGCAGTTCTTC
TRBJ2-1	NA	TRBV30	NA	CAWSVPWRGNEQFF	TGTGCCTGGAGTGTACCATGGAGGGGCAATGAGCAGTTCTTC
TRBJ1-2	many	TRBV29-1	NA	CSVEDTGSYGYTF	TGCAGCGTTGAAGATACTGGCAGCTATGGCTACACCTTC
TRBJ2-3	once	TRBV27	TRBD1	CASSLWDRGGTDTQYF	TGTGCCAGCAGTTTATGGGACAGGGGCGGCACAGATACGCAGTATTTT
TRBJ2-3	many	TRBV20-1	TRBD2	CSARDRRTSGMVDTQYF	TGCAGTGCTAGAGATCGAAGGACTAGCGGGATGGTAGATACGCAGTATTTT
TRBJ2-1	many	TRBV28	NA	CASTVGGLTYNEQFF	TGTGCCAGCACCGTAGGGGGGTTAACCTACAATGAGCAGTTCTTC
TRBJ2-1	many	TRBV3-1	NA	CASSQNGTGRSYNEQFF	TGTGCCAGCAGCCAAAATGGAACAGGGAGGTCCTACAATGAGCAGTTCTTC
TRBJ2-1	many	TRBV11-3	TRBD1	CASSAGTGRGNEQFF	TGTGCCAGCAGCGCGGGGACAGGGAGGGGCAATGAGCAGTTCTTC
TRBJ1-2	many	TRBV6-1	NA	CASSPPGLNYGYTF	TGTGCCAGCAGTCCTCCGGGACTGAACTATGGCTACACCTTC
TRBJ2-1	many	TRBV3-1	TRBD2	CASSQMTSGHNEQFF	TGTGCCAGCAGCCAAATGACTAGCGGTCACAATGAGCAGTTCTTC
TRBJ2-1	many	TRBV19	NA	CASSSRGGPNPNEQFF	TGTGCCAGTAGTAGTAGGGGGGGGCCAAACCCCAATGAGCAGTTCTTC
TRBJ2-5	many	TRBV7-2	TRBD2	CASSLGLAETQYF	TGTGCCAGCAGCTTAGGACTAGCAGAGACCCAGTACTTC
TRBJ2-3	NA	TRBV7-9	TRBD2	CASSPGTSGKTDTQYF	TGTGCCAGCAGCCCCGGGACTAGCGGGAAGACAGATACGCAGTATTTT
TRBJ2-2	many	TRBV12-3/TRBV12-4	TRBD2	CASSLWDYTWPNTGELFF	TGTGCCAGCAGTTTATGGGACTACACCTGGCCGAACACCGGGGAGCTGTTTTTT
TRBJ2-2	many	TRBV5-5	NA	CASSFGSGELFF	TGTGCCAGCAGCTTTGGTTCGGGGGAGCTGTTTTTT
TRBJ2-1	many	TRBV11-2	NA	CASSLDARQIYNEQFF	TGTGCCAGCAGCTTAGATGCACGGCAAATCTACAATGAGCAGTTCTTC